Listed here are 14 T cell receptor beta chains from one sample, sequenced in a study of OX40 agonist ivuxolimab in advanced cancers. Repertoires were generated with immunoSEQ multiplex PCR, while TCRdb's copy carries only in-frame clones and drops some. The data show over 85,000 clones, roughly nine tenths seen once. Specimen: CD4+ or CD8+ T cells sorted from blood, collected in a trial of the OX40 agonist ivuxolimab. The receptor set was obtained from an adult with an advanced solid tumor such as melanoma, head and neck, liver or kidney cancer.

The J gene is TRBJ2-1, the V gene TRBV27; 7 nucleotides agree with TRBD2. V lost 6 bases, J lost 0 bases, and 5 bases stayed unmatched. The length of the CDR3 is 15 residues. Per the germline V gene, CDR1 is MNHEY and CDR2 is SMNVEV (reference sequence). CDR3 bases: TGTGCCAGCAGCCTCGGGGAGGGCTCCTACAATGAGCAGTTCTTC. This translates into CASSLGEGSYNEQFF.

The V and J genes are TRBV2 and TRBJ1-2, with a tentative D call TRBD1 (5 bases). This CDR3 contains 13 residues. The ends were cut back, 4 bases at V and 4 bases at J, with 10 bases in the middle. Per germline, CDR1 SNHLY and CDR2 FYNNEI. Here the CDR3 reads CASSVLDTYGYTF. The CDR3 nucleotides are TGTGCCAGCAGTGTGTTGGACACCTATGGCTACACCTTC.

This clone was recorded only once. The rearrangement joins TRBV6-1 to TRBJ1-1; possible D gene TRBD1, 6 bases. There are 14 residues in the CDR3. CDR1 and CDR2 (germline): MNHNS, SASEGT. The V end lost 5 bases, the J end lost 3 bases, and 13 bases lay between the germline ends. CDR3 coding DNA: TGTGCCAGCAGTTCGACAGGCCCATACACTGAAGCTTTCTTT. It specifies CASSSTGPYTEAFF.

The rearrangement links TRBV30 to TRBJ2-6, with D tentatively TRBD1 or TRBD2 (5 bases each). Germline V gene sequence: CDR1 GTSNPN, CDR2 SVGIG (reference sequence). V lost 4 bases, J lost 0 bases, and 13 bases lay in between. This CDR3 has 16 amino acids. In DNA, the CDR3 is TGTGCCTGGACCGTGGGACGGAACTCTGGGGCCAACGTCCTGACTTTC. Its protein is CAWTVGRNSGANVLTF.

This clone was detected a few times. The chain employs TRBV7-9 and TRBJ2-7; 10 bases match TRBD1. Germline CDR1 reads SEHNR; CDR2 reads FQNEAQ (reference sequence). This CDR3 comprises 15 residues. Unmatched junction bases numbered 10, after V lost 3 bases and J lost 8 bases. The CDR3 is CASSFRDRGLSKQYF. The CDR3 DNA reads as TGTGCCAGCAGCTTCCGCGACAGGGGGCTAAGCAAGCAGTACTTC.

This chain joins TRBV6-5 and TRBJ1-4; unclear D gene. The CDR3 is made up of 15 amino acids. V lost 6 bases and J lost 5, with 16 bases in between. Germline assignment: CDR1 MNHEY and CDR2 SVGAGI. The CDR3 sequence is CASRAVVPRNEKLFF. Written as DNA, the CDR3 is TGTGCCAGCAGGGCCGTCGTCCCCCGGAATGAAAAACTGTTTTTT.

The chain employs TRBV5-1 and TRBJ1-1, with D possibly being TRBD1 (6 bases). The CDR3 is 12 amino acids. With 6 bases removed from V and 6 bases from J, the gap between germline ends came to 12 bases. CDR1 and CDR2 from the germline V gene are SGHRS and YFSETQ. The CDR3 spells CASTGADSEAFF. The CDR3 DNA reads TGCGCCAGCACAGGGGCGGATTCTGAAGCTTTCTTT.

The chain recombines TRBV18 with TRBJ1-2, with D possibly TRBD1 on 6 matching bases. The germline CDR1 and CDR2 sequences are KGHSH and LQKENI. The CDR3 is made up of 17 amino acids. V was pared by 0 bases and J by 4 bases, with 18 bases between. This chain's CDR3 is CASSPPLTGGAFYGYTF. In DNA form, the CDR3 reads TGTGCCAGCTCACCACCCTTGACGGGGGGCGCATTCTATGGCTACACCTTC.

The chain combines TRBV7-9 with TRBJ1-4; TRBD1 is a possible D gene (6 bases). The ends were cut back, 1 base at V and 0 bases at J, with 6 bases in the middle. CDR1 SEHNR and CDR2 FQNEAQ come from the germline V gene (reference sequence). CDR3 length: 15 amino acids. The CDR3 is CASSLGQATNEKLFF. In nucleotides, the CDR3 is TGTGCCAGCAGCTTAGGACAGGCAACTAATGAAAAACTGTTTTTT.

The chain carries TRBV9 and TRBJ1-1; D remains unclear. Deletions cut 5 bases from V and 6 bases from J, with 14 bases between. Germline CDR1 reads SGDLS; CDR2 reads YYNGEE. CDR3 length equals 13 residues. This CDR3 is CASSAFGGPEAFF. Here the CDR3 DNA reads TGTGCCAGCAGTGCTTTTGGAGGTCCTGAAGCTTTCTTT.

CDR3 bases: TGTGCCAGCAGTGAAGGAATCTCGAGCAAAACTTCTGGGGCCAACGTCCTGACTTTC. Amino acids: CASSEGISSKTSGANVLTF. This sequence joins TRBV2 and TRBJ2-6, with unresolved D. The CDR3 consists of 19 residues. Trimming left V 1 base short and J 1 base short, with 17 bases between. Germline V gene sequence: CDR1 SNHLY, CDR2 FYNNEI.

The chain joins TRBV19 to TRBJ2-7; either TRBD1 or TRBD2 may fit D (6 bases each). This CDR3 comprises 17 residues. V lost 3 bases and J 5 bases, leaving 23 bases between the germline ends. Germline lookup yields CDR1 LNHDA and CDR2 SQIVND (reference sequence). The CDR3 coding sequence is TGTGCCAGTAGTATGGACGCAAGCCTAGAGGGGGGTGACGAGCAGTACTTC. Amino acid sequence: CASSMDASLEGGDEQYF.

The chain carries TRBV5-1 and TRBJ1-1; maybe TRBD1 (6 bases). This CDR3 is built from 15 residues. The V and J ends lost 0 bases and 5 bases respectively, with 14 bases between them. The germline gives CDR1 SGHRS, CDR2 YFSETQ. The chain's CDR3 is CASSLAGLQGTEAFF. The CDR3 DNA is TGCGCCAGCAGCTTGGCGGGACTCCAGGGGACTGAAGCTTTCTTT.

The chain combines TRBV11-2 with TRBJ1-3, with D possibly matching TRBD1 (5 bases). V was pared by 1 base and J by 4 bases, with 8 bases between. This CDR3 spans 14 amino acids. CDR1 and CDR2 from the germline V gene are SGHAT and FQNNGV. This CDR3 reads CASSLAGLGNTIYF. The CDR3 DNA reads TGTGCCAGCAGCTTAGCAGGGCTGGGAAACACCATATATTTT.